This TCR beta chain was found in a study of T cell responses to AZD1222 COVID-19 vaccine (dated by TCRdb to the early 2020s). Context from the whole study: TCR sequencing was performed for approximately 240 trial participants, of whom about 200 were given two doses of AZD1222 and around 25 were given two doses of MenACWY control vaccine. Trial participants were enrolled by age into 18-55, 56-69 and 70-plus year subgroups, with 148, 28 and 57 TCR-sequenced participants respectively. Study-level results and caveats: After two AZD1222 doses, spike-specific TCR breadth and depth were significantly higher than at day 0 and than in MenACWY recipients. Epitopes outside the regions mutated in the B.1.351 and B.1.1.7 variants were reportedly recognized by nearly half of the unique spike-specific TCRs. Participants were mostly white British and included more females than males, and it was suggested by the authors that clonal diversity may have been underestimated. Conclusions about previously exposed vaccinees are limited, since just 5 or 6 AZD1222 recipients were seropositive for SARS-CoV-2 at baseline. Vaccine-associated CD4 TCRs spanned the whole spike protein, with dominant responses in regions 160-218 and 743-854. Because no day 14 peak-response samples were available, the repertoires could be characterized only after the peak T cell response. In the small 56-69-year group, the increase in depth fell short of significance, most likely because of low power.

The CDR3 regions of human TCRbeta chains were analyzed by immunosequencing. The source study handled its data this way. Repertoire TCRs were checked for matches against a reference library of SARS-CoV-2-specific TCRs that had been generated using the MIRA antigen-specificity platform. Breadth was defined as the fraction of unique TCRs that were SARS-CoV-2-associated. Depth was defined as the fraction of total T cells that were SARS-CoV-2-associated. Using the MIRA data, each spike-specific TCR was assigned both to the spike region to which the TCR was reactive and to a CD4 or CD8 class. Log10-transformed breadth and depth values were compared by one-way ANOVA with Sidak's multiple comparisons tests. TCRdb's version of the immuneACCESS table is confined to in-frame rearrangements and falls short of the full clone set. An unresolved V gene accounts for under half of the shortfall where checked; the remainder is of unknown origin. That table gives V, J and clone size, and the DNA gave D and trimming. The sample records about 150,000 clones, 80% to 95% of which are singletons. Together, the top ten hold 2.5% to 4% of the sample.

As for this clone: Its antigen remains unidentified. No clone much larger than this one lies a single base away; base qualities are absent.

The label giving this sample's time point can be read as: about 28 days (+/-7) after the second vaccine dose. AZD1222 recipients given second doses at about 4 weeks or at about 12 weeks were pooled, since spike-specific TCR depth and breadth were not found to differ between the two schedules. Vaccinee samples were obtained from the UK trials COV001 and COV002, which included a single-blind randomized controlled phase 2/3 trial of AZD1222 (ChAdOx1 nCoV-19) in healthy adults. Trial participant PBMC samples were collected at day 0 and day 28 after the second dose for TCRbeta chain sequencing. Trimmed from V: 1 base; trimmed from J: 4 bases; junction bases lacking a gene match: 10. The germline V gene yields SGHVS for CDR1 and FQNEAQ for CDR2. Measured from the cysteine to the phenylalanine, the CDR3 is 18 residues long. Only the CDR3 DNA is retained, 54 bases long and in frame from the first base.

Recombination joined TRBV7-8 with TRBJ2-1; 10 central nucleotides agree with TRBD2. The sample consisted of peripheral blood, taken 28 days after the second AZD1222 dose. The clonotype comes from an adult who received the AZD1222 COVID-19 vaccine. The CDR3 here reads CASSLGASGSTKYNEQFF. The nucleotide sequence is TGTGCCAGCAGCTTAGGGGCTAGCGGGAGTACAAAGTACAATGAGCAGTTCTTC.